This TCR beta chain appears in the sequencing data of a study of blood T cell repertoires in COVID-19. Per the germline V gene, CDR1 is SSHAT and CDR2 is FNYEAQ (reference sequence). The CDR3 covers 18 residues. As to this clone: Compared with germline, one end of the junction differs, possibly owing to a read error.

The data were produced by immunoSEQ multiplex PCR, yet TCRdb's version contains in-frame clones alone and is incomplete. Among under 200,000 clones listed, over 80% were seen once. The clonotype comes from a man in his 70s who had recovered from COVID-19. The rearrangement uses TRBV7-7 and TRBJ2-5, with 10 bases fitting TRBD2. Sequenced: peripheral blood. The CDR3 region has the DNA TGTGCTAGCAGCTTAGGGTTCAGCAGCGGGAGGGCCGGAGAGACCCAGTACTTC. It encodes CASSLGFSSGRAGETQYF.